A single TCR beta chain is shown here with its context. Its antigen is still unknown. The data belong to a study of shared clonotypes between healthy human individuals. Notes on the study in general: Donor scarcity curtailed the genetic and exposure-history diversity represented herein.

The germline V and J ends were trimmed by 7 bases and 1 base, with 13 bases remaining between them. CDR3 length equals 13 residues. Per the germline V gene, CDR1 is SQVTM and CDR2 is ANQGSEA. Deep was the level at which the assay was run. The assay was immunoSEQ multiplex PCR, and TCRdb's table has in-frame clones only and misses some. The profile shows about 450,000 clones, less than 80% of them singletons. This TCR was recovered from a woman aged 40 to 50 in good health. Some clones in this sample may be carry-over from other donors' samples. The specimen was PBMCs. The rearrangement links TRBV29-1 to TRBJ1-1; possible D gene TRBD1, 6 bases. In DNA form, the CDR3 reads TGCAGCGCTATGACAGGCCCGAACACTGAAGCTTTCTTT. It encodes CSAMTGPNTEAFF.